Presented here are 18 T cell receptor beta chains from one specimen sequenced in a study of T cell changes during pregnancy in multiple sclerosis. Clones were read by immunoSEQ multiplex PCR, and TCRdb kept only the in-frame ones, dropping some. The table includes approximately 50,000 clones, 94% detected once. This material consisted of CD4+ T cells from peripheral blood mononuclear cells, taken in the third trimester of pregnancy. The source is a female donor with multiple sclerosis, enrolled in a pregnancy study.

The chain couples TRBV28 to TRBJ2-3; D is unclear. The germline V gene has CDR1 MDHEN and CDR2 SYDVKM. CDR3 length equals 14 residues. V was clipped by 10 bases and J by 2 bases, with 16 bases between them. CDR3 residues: CAISSGSITDTQYF. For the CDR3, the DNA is TGTGCCATATCAAGTGGCTCAATCACAGATACGCAGTATTTT.

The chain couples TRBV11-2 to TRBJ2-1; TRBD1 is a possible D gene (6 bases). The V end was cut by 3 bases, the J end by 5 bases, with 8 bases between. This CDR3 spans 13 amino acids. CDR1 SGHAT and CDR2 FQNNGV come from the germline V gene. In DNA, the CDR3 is TGTGCCAGCAGCTTCGACAGGAACAATGAGCAGTTCTTC. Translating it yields CASSFDRNNEQFF.

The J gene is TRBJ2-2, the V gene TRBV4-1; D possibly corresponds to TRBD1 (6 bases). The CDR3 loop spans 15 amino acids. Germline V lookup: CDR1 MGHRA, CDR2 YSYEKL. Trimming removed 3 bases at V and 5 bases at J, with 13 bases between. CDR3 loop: CASSQVVQGTGELFF. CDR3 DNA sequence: TGCGCCAGCAGCCAGGTAGTCCAGGGGACCGGGGAGCTGTTTTTT.

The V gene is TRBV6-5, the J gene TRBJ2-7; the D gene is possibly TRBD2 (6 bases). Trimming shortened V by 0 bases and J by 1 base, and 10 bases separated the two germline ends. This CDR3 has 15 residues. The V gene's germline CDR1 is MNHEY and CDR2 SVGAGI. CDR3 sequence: CASSYSAGRSYEQYF. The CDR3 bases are TGTGCCAGCAGTTACTCTGCGGGAAGATCCTACGAGCAGTACTTC.

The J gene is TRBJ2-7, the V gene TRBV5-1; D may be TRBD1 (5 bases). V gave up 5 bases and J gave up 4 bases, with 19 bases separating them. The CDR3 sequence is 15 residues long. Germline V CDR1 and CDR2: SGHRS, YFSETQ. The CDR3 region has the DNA TGCGCCAGCAGTTTCTCTAGTAGGGGTGGGTACGAGCAGTACTTC. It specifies CASSFSSRGGYEQYF.

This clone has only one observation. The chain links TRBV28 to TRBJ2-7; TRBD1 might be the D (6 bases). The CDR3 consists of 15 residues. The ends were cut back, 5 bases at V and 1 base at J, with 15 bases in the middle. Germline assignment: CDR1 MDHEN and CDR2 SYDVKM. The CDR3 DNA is TGTGCCAGCAGTGTAGGGGGACCAAATTCCTACGAGCAGTACTTC. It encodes CASSVGGPNSYEQYF.

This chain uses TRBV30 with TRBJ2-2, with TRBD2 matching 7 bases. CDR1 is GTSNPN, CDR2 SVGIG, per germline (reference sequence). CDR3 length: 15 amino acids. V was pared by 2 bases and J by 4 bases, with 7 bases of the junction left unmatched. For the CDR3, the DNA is TGTGCCTGGAGTCGCGCGGGAGCCGGCACCGGGGAGCTGTTTTTT. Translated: CAWSRAGAGTGELFF.

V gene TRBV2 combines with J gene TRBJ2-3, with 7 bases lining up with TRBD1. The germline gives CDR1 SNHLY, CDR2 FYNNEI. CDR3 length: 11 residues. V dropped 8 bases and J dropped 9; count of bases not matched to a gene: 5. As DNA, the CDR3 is TGTGCCAGCCTACAGGGGTCCACGCAGTATTTT. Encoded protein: CASLQGSTQYF.

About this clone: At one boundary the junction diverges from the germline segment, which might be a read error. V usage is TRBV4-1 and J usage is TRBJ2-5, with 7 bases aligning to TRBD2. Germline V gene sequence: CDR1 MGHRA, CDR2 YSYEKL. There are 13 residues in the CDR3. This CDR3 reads CASSQGGGETQHF. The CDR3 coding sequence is TGCGCCAGCAGCCAAGGGGGGGGAGAGACCCAGCACTTC.

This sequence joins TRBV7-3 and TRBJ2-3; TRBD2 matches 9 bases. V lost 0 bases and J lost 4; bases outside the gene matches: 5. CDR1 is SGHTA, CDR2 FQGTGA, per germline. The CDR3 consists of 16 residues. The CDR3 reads CASSLTPAGGADTQYF. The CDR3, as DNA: TGTGCCAGCAGCTTAACCCCAGCGGGAGGAGCAGATACGCAGTATTTT.

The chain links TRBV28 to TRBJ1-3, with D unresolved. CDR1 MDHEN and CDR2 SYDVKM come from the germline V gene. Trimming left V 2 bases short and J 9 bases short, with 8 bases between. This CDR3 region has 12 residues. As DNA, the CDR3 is TGTGCCAGCAGTTTAAGGGAGGGCACCATATATTTT. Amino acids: CASSLREGTIYF.

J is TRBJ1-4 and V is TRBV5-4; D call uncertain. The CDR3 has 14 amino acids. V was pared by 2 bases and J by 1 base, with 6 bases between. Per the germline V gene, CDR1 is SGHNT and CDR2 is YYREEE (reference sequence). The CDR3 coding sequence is TGTGCCAGCAGCTTACCGGGAACTAATGAAAAACTGTTTTTT. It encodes CASSLPGTNEKLFF. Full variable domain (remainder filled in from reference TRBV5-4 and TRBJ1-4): ETGVTQSPTHLIKTRGQQVTLRCSSQSGHNTVSWYQQALGQGPQFIFQYYREEENGRGNFPPRFSGLQFPNYSSELNVNALELDDSALYLCASSLPGTNEKLFFGSGTQLSVL.

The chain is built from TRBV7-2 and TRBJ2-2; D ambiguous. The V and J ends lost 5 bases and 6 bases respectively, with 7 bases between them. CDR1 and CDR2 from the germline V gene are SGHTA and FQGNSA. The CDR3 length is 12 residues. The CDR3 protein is CASSPFSGELFF. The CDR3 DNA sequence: TGTGCCAGCAGCCCCTTCTCCGGGGAGCTGTTTTTT.

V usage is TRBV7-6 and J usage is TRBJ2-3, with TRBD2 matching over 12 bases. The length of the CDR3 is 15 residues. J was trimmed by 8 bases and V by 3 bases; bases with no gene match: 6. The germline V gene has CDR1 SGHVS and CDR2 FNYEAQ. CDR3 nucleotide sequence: TGTGCCAGCAGCTTGCCTAGCGGGGGGGAGGGTACGCAGTATTTT. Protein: CASSLPSGGEGTQYF. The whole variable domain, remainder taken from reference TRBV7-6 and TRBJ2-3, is GAGVSQSPRYKVTKRGQDVALRCDPISGHVSLYWYRQALGQGPEFLTYFNYEAQQDKSGLPNDRFSAERPEGSISTLTIQRTEQRDSAMYRCASSLPSGGEGTQYFGPGTRLTVL.

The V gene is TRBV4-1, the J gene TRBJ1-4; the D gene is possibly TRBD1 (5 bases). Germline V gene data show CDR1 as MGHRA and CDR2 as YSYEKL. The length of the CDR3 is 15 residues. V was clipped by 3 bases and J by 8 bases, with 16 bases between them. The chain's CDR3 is CASSQPPQGREKLFF. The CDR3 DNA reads TGCGCCAGCAGCCAGCCCCCCCAGGGCCGCGAAAAACTGTTTTTT.

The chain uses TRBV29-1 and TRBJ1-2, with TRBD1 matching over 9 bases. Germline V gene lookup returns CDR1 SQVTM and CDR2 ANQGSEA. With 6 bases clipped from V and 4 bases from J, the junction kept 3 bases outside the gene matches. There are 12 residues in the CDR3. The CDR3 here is CSVETGGYGYTF. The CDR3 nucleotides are TGCAGCGTAGAGACAGGGGGCTATGGCTACACCTTC.

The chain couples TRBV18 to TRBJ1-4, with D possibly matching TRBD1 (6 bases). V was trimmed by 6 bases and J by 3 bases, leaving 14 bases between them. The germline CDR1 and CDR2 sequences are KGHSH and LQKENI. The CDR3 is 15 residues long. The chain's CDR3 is CASSRTQGSNEKLFF. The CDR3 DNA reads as TGTGCCAGCTCGCGTACACAGGGCTCTAATGAAAAACTGTTTTTT.

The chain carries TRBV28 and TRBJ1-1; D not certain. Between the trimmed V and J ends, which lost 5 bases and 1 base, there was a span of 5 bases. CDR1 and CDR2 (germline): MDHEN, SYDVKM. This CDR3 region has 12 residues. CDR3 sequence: CASSGGNTEAFF. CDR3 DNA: TGTGCCAGCAGTGGCGGGAACACTGAAGCTTTCTTT.